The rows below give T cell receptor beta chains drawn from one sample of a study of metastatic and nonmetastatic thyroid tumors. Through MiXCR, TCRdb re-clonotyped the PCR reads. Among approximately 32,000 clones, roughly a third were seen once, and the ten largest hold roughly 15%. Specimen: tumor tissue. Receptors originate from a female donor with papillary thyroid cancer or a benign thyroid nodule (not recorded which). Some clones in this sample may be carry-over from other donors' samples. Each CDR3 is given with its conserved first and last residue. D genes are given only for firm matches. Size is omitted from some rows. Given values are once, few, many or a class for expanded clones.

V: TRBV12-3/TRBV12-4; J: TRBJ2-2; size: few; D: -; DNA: TGTGCCAGCAGTTCCCAGGGGTCTACCGGGGAGCTGTTTTTT; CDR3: CASSSQGSTGELFF
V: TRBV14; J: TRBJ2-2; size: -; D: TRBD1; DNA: TGTGCCAGCAGCCCAAATACAGGGGGCCCCGGGGAGCTGTTTTTT; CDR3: CASSPNTGGPGELFF
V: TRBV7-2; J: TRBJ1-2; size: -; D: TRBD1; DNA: TGTGCCAGCAGCCCTAGAGGGGGCGCAGACTATGGCTACACCTTC; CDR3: CASSPRGGADYGYTF
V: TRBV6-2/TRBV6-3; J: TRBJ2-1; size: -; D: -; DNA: TGTGCCAGCAGTTGGCCCAAGCAGTTCTTC; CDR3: CASSWPKQFF
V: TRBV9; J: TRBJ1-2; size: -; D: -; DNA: TGTGCCAGCAGCGTAGAGGGCGTCCCAAACTATGGCTACACCTTC; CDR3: CASSVEGVPNYGYTF
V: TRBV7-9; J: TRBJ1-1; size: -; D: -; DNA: TGTGCCAGCAGATTGGTCCCAACGGACACTGAAGCTTTCTTT; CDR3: CASRLVPTDTEAFF
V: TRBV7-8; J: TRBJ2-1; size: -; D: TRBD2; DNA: TGTGCCAGCAGCTTAGGGGGACTAGCCAGTAAGTTCTTC; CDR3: CASSLGGLASKFF
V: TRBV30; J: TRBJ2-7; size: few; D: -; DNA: TGTGCCTGGAGTGTGGGGGCCTACGAGCAGTACTTC; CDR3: CAWSVGAYEQYF
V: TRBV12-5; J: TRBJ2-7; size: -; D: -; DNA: TGTGCTAGTGGTCGGTTGGTCGAGCAGTACTTC; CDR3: CASGRLVEQYF
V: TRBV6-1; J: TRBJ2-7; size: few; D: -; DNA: TGTGCCAGCAGTGCCACCGGGACAAAGTTGGACGAGCAGTACTTC; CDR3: CASSATGTKLDEQYF
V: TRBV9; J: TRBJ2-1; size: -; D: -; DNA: TGTGCCAGCAGCGTAGAGGGTGAGCAGTTCTTC; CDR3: CASSVEGEQFF
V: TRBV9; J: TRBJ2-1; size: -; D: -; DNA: TGTGCCAGCAGCGGACAGGTTTCTAGCGAGGGTGAGCAGTTCTTC; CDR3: CASSGQVSSEGEQFF
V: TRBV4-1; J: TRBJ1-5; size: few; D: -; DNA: TGCGCCAGCAGCCAAGTCAGGGGTTCCAATCAGCCCCAGCATTTT; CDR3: CASSQVRGSNQPQHF
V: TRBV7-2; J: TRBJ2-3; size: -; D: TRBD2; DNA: TGTGCCAGCAGCTTATCTAGCGGGAAATCGCAGTATTTT; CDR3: CASSLSSGKSQYF
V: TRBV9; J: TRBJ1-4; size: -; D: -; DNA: TGTGCCAGCAGCGTAGAAGGGGGTGAAAAACTGTTTTTT; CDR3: CASSVEGGEKLFF
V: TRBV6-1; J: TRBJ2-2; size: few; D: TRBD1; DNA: TGCGCCAGCAGTCCTGGGACAGGGGCGGCCGGGGAGCTGTTTTTT; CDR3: CASSPGTGAAGELFF
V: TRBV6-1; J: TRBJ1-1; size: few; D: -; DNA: TGTGCCAGCAGTGAAGGTCGGGACTTAGCTGAAGCTTTCTTT; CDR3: CASSEGRDLAEAFF
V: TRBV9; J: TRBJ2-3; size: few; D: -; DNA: TGTGCCAGCACCTCAGCCGGGAGTAGCACAGATACGCAGTATTTT; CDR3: CASTSAGSSTDTQYF
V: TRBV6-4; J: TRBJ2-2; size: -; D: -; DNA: TGTGCCAGCAATAGCGGGAACACCGGGGAGCTGTTTTTT; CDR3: CASNSGNTGELFF
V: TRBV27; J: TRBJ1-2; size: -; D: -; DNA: TGTGCCAGCAGTCCCCGCCTATTCGCGGATTCGAATGGCTACACCTTC; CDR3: CASSPRLFADSNGYTF
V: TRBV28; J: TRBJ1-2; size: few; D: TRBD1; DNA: TGTGCCAGCAAGAGTTCCGGGACAGGAGATGGCTACACCTTC; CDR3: CASKSSGTGDGYTF
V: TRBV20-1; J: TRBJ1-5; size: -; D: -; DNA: TGCAGTGCTAATGCGGTGGGAAGCAATCAGCCCCAGCATTTT; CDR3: CSANAVGSNQPQHF
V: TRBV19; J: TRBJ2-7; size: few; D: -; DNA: TGTGCCAGCCTGGGGGCAGGAGGTGAGCAGTACTTC; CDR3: CASLGAGGEQYF
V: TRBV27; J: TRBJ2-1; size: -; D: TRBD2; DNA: TGTGCCAGCAGTTTAGTCCAGGGACTAGCGGGGGGGTTCAATGAGCAGTTCTTC; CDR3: CASSLVQGLAGGFNEQFF
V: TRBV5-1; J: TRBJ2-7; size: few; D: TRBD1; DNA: TGCGCCAGCAGCCTAAGACAGGGCAGTTACGAGCAGTACTTC; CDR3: CASSLRQGSYEQYF
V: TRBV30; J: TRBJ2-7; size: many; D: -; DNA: TGTGCCTGGAGTGTAACTACTAGCCCCCGACCGTACTTC; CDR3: CAWSVTTSPRPYF
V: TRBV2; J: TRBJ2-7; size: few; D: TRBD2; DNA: TGTGCCAGCAGTGGGTGGGACTATGGCCGGGGAGAGCAGTACTTC; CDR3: CASSGWDYGRGEQYF
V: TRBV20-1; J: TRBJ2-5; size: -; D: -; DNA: TGCAGCGCTGGAGGGGATGAGACCCAGTACTTC; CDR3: CSAGGDETQYF
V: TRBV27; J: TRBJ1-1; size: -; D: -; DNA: TGTGCCAGCAGTTTAAGGTCTAACACTGAAGCTTTCTTT; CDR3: CASSLRSNTEAFF
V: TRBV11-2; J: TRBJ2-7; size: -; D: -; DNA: TGTGCCAGCAGCAAGAGAACCGTTCGGATCGAGCAGTACTTC; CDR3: CASSKRTVRIEQYF
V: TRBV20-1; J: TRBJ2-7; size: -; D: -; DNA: TGCAGTGCTAGAGTCGGCTCCTACGAGCAGTACTTC; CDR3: CSARVGSYEQYF
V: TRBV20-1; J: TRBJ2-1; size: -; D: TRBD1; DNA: TGCAGTGGCCAAGATAACAGGGGGCTAACCTACAATGAGCAGTTCTTC; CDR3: CSGQDNRGLTYNEQFF
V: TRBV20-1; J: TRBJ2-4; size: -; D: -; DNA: TGCAGTTCCCAGTCAGGCATTCAGTACTTC; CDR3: CSSQSGIQYF
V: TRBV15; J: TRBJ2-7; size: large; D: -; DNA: TGTGCCACCAGCAGAGAACAGTTCTACGAGCAGTACTTC; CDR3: CATSREQFYEQYF
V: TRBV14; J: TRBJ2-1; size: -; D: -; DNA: TGTGCCAGCAGCCAAGATGTGTGGGCGCGTGAGCAGTTCTTC; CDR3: CASSQDVWAREQFF
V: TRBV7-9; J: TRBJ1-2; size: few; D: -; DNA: TGTGCCAGCAGCTTAAGTAACCTCTATGGCTACACCTTC; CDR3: CASSLSNLYGYTF
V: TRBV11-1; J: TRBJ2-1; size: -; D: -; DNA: TGTGCCAGCAGCTTAGAGGTGACTCCTTCCTACAATGAGCAGTTCTTC; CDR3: CASSLEVTPSYNEQFF
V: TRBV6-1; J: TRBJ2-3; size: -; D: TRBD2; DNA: TGTGCCAGCAGTGGATCCGGGCGGCGGGAGGGTGGTACAGATACGCAGTATTTT; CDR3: CASSGSGRREGGTDTQYF
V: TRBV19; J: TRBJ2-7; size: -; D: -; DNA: TGTGCCAGTAGTATTATTGGGCAGAACCCCTACGAGCAGTACTTC; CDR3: CASSIIGQNPYEQYF
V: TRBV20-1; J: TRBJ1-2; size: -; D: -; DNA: TGCAGTGCCCTGGGGAGCCAGGGCAACTATGGCTACACCTTC; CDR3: CSALGSQGNYGYTF
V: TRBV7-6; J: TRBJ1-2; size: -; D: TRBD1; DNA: TGTGCCAGCAGCTTATCCTCTTTGACAGGGAAGGCTGGCTACACCTTC; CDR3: CASSLSSLTGKAGYTF
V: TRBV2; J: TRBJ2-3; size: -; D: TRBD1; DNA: TGTGCCAGCACTGGGACAGGGACAGATACGCAGTATTTT; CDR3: CASTGTGTDTQYF
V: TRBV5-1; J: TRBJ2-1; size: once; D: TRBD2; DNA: TGCGCCAGCAGCTTGCTGGGGGAGGGGAATGAGCAGTTCTTC; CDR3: CASSLLGEGNEQFF
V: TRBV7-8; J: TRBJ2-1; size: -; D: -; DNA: TGTGCCAGCAGCTTATGGGGACCCGCAAATGAGCAGTTCTTC; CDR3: CASSLWGPANEQFF
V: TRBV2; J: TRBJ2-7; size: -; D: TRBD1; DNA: TGTGCCAGCAGCGTTGGACAGGGCTACGAGCAGTACTTC; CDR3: CASSVGQGYEQYF
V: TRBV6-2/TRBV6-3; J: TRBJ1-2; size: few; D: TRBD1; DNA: TGTGCCAGCAGTTATAGTCGGGACAGGGGAGACTATGGCTACACCTTC; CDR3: CASSYSRDRGDYGYTF
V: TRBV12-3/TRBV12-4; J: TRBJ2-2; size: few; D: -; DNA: TGTGCCAGCAGCTTAGTCACCGGGGAGCTGTTTTTT; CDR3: CASSLVTGELFF
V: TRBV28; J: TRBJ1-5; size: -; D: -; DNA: TGTGCCAGCAGTTTAGTACTGGGGCCGCGTCAGCCCCAGCATTTT; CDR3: CASSLVLGPRQPQHF
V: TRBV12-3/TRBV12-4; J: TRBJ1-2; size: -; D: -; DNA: TGTGCCAGCAGTTTAGTACAGGCCCGCGGTGGCTACACCTTC; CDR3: CASSLVQARGGYTF
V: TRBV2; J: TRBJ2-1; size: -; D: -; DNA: TGTGCCAGCAGGACAGGGAGGACCTACAATGAGCAGTTCTTC; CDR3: CASRTGRTYNEQFF
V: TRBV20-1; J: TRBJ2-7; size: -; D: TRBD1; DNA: TGCAGTGCTAGAGGCCCGGGGGCTGGGACAGGGATCGACGAGCAGTACTTC; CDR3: CSARGPGAGTGIDEQYF
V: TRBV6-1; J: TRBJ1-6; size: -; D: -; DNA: TGTGCCAGCAGTACAGGCTGGGGTTCACCCCTCCACTTT; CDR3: CASSTGWGSPLHF
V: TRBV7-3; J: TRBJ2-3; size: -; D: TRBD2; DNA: TGTGCCAGCAGCCCTACTAGCGACACAGATACGCAGTATTTT; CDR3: CASSPTSDTDTQYF
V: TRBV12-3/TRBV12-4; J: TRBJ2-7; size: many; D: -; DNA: TGTGCCAGCATTCCTACCCGCCCTCTCCCCTACGAGCAGTACTTC; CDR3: CASIPTRPLPYEQYF
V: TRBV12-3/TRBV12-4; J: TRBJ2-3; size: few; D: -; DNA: TGTGCCAGCAGTTCGTCAGATACGCAGTATTTT; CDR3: CASSSSDTQYF